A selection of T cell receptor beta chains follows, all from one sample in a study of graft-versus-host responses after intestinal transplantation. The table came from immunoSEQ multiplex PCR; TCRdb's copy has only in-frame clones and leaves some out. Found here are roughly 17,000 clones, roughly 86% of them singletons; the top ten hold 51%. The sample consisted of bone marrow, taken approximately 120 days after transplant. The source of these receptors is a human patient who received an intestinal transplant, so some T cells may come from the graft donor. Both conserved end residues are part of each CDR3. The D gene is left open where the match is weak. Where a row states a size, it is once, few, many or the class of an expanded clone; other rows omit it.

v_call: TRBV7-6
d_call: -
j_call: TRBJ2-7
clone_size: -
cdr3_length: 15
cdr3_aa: CASSLEIGPSYEQYF
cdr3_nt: TGTGCCAGCAGCTTAGAAATTGGCCCGTCCTACGAGCAGTACTTC

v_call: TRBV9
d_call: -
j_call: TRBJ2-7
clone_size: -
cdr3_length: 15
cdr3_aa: CASSVVARSDYEQYF
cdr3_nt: TGTGCCAGCAGCGTAGTGGCTAGGAGTGACTACGAGCAGTACTTC

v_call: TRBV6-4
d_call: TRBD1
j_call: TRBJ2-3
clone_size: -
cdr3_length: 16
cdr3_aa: CASSDSTGGGTDTQYF
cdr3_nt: TGTGCCAGCAGTGACTCGACAGGGGGCGGCACAGATACGCAGTATTTT

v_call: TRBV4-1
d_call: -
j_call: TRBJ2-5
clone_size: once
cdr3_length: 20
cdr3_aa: CASSRYPSAGQGQTQETQYF
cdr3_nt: TGCGCCAGCAGCCGATATCCCAGCGCGGGCCAAGGACAGACCCAAGAGACCCAGTACTTC

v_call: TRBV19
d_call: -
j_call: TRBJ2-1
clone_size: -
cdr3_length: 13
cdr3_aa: CASSILSSNEQFF
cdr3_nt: TGTGCCAGTAGTATACTGAGCTCCAATGAGCAGTTCTTC

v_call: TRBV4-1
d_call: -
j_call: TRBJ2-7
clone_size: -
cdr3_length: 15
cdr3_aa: CASSQDSAFGYEQYF
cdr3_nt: TGCGCCAGCAGCCAAGATTCCGCGTTCGGCTACGAGCAGTACTTC

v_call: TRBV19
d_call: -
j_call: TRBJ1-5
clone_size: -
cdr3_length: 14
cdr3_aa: CASSIQSPNQPQHF
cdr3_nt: TGTGCCAGTAGTATACAGAGTCCCAATCAGCCCCAGCATTTT

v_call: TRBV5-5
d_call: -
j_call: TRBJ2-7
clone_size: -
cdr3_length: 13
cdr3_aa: CASSLIQGNEQYF
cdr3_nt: TGTGCCAGCAGCTTGATACAGGGCAACGAGCAGTACTTC

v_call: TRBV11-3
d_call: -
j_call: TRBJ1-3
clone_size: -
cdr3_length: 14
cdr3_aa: CASSSGTWGNTIYF
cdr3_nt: TGTGCCAGCAGCTCGGGGACATGGGGAAACACCATATATTTT

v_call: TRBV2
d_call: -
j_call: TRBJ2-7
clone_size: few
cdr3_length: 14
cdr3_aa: CASSEGARGNEQYF
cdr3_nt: TGTGCCAGCAGTGAAGGTGCCAGAGGGAACGAGCAGTACTTC

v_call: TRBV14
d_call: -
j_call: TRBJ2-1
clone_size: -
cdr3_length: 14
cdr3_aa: CASSQEWFWNEQFF
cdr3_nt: TGTGCCAGCAGCCAAGAGTGGTTTTGGAATGAGCAGTTCTTC

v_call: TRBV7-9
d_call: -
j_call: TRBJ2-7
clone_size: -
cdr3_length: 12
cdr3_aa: CASSLAEYEQYF
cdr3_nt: TGTGCCAGCAGCTTAGCTGAATACGAGCAGTACTTC

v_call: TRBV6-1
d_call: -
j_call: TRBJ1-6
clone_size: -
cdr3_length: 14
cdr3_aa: CASSEGGTHSPLHF
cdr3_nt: TGTGCCAGCAGTGAGGGGGGGACCCATTCACCCCTCCACTTT

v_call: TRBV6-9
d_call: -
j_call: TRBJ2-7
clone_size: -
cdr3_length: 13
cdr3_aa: CASSYSVGYEQYF
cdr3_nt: TGTGCCAGCAGTTACTCGGTGGGTTACGAGCAGTACTTC

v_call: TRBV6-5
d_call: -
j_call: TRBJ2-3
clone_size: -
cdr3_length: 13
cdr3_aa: CASSYDSTDTQYF
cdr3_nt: TGTGCCAGCAGTTACGACAGCACAGATACGCAGTATTTT

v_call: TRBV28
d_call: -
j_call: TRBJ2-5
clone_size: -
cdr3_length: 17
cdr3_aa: CASSSPLLGLRQETQYF
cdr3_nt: TGTGCCAGCAGTTCCCCCCTGTTGGGGCTTCGTCAAGAGACCCAGTACTTC

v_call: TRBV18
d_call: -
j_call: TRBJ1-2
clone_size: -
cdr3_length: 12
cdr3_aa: CASSGRETGYTF
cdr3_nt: TGTGCCAGCTCGGGCCGGGAGACCGGCTACACCTTC